The 18 T cell receptor beta chains below were found in one sample sequenced in a study of shared clonotypes between healthy human individuals. Sequencing used immunoSEQ multiplex PCR; TCRdb keeps in-frame clones, though not all of them. The sample lists 520,000 or so clones, roughly 78% occurring once. Source material: PBMCs. The receptors here all came from a woman aged 40 to 50 in good health. Some clones in this sample may be carry-over from other donors' samples.

As concerns this clone: One end of the junction varies from germline; a read error may be responsible. The chain couples TRBV5-6 to TRBJ1-2; no definite D call. The CDR3 has 14 residues. In germline, CDR1 is SGHDT, CDR2 YYEEEE. Written as DNA, the CDR3 is TGTGCCAGCAGCTTGGTCTCTCGGCACTATGGCTACGCCTTC. It specifies CASSLVSRHYGYAF. The full variable domain, with the rest looked up from reference TRBV5-6 and TRBJ1-2, is DAGVTQSPTHLIKTRGQQVTLRCSPKSGHDTVSWYQQALGQGPQFIFQYYEEEERQRGNFPDRFSGHQFPNYSSELNVNALLLGDSALYLCASSLVSRHYGYAFGSGTRLTVV.

V and J are TRBV10-2 and TRBJ1-6; unclear D gene. There are 13 residues in the CDR3. The ends were cut back, 4 bases at V and 7 bases at J, with 8 bases in the middle. The germline V gene has CDR1 WSHSY and CDR2 SAAADI. The CDR3 DNA reads TGCGCCAGCAGTGGTACTCTAAATTCACCCCTCCACTTT. It is translated as CASSGTLNSPLHF.

The V call is TRBV19, the J call TRBJ2-1; 9 nucleotides agree with TRBD2. This CDR3 is 15 amino acids long. Trimming took 5 bases from V and 1 from J; bases not matched to a gene: 3. The germline gives CDR1 LNHDA, CDR2 SQIVND (reference sequence). The CDR3 DNA follows: TGTGCCAGTAGTGTCCTAGCGGGATCCTACAATGAGCAGTTCTTC. It encodes CASSVLAGSYNEQFF. The variable domain in full, completed from reference TRBV19 and TRBJ2-1, reads DGGITQSPKYLFRKEGQNVTLSCEQNLNHDAMYWYRQDPGQGLRLIYYSQIVNDFQKGDIAEGYSVSREKKESFPLTVTSAQKNPTAFYLCASSVLAGSYNEQFFGPGTRLTVL.

The CDR3 spells CASSPGLLNEQYF. The CDR3 nucleotides read TGCGCCAGCAGCCCCGGGCTGCTAAACGAGCAGTACTTC. The chain couples TRBV4-3 to TRBJ2-7; no firm D call. V gave up 4 bases and J gave up 5 bases, with 12 bases separating them. CDR1 is LGHNA and CDR2 is YSLEER in the germline V gene. This CDR3 has 13 amino acids.

The CDR3 reads CASSPGRAAIFTEAFF. CDR3 bases: TGTGCCAGCAGCCCAGGCAGGGCTGCTATATTTACTGAAGCTTTCTTT. This sequence joins TRBV7-9 and TRBJ1-1; the D gene is possibly TRBD1 (5 bases). Trimming stripped 5 bases from V and 5 bases from J, with 21 bases between. Per the germline V gene, CDR1 is SEHNR and CDR2 is FQNEAQ (reference sequence). This CDR3 contains 16 residues.

The chain combines TRBV7-2 with TRBJ2-7; TRBD1 or TRBD2 may be the D gene (5 bases each). The CDR3 contains 15 residues. V dropped 5 bases and J dropped 7 bases, with 21 bases sitting between them. The germline gives CDR1 SGHTA, CDR2 FQGNSA. The CDR3 coding sequence is TGTGCCAGCAGCCCTAACCCGGGGCAGGGACGGGAGCAGTACTTC. Encoded protein: CASSPNPGQGREQYF.

The gene calls are TRBV5-8 and TRBJ1-1; no clear D gene. Germline V gene lookup returns CDR1 SGHTS and CDR2 YDEGEE. Trimming removed 4 bases at V and 4 bases at J, with 11 bases between. There are 13 residues in the CDR3. DNA of the CDR3: TGTGCCAGCAGCCAACCCTGGGGCACTGAAGCTTTCTTT. Translated, it gives CASSQPWGTEAFF. The variable domain in full, with the rest retrieved from reference TRBV5-8 and TRBJ1-1, is EAGVTQSPTHLIKTRGQQATLRCSPISGHTSVYWYQQALGLGLQFLLWYDEGEERNRGNFPPRFSGRQFPNYSSELNVNALELEDSALYLCASSQPWGTEAFFGQGTRLTVV.

This chain links TRBV2 with TRBJ2-1, with 7 bases identical to TRBD2. CDR3 length equals 14 residues. With V trimmed by 7 bases and J by 4 bases, 7 bases remained unmatched. Per germline, CDR1 SNHLY and CDR2 FYNNEI. The CDR3 loop reads CASIAGGPYNEQFF. In DNA form, the CDR3 reads TGTGCCAGCATAGCGGGCGGCCCATACAATGAGCAGTTCTTC.

The CDR3 coding sequence is TGCGCCAACCCGGGGGGGGGCGATAGCAATCAGCCCCAGCATTTT. Its translation: CANPGGGDSNQPQHF. The chain links TRBV5-1 to TRBJ1-5, with D possibly being TRBD1 (6 bases). CDR1 and CDR2 (germline): SGHRS, YFSETQ. The CDR3 runs 15 residues. With 9 bases removed from V and 0 bases from J, the gap between germline ends came to 16 bases.

The CDR3 nucleotides are TGTGCCAGTAGTGCGTCCAGGGGGAACTATGGCTACACCTTC. This codes for CASSASRGNYGYTF. This rearrangement joins TRBV19 to TRBJ1-2, with TRBD1 matching over 7 bases. The germline V gene encodes CDR1 LNHDA and CDR2 SQIVND (reference sequence). The CDR3 runs to 14 residues. After removal of 5 bases from V and 2 bases from J, the junction contained 5 bases not matched to a gene.

The V and J genes are TRBV2 and TRBJ2-1, with TRBD1 matching over 7 bases. Germline CDR1 reads SNHLY; CDR2 reads FYNNEI. V shed 6 bases and J 1 base; nucleotides not matched to a gene: 9. The CDR3 is 16 residues long. The CDR3 sequence is CASRRLRGRSYNEQFF. In nucleotides, the CDR3 is TGTGCCAGCAGAAGACTCAGGGGGAGATCCTACAATGAGCAGTTCTTC. Full variable domain (missing parts from reference TRBV2 and TRBJ2-1): EPEVTQTPSHQVTQMGQEVILRCVPISNHLYFYWYRQILGQKVEFLVSFYNNEISEKSEIFDDQFSVERPDGSNFTLKIRSTKLEDSAMYFCASRRLRGRSYNEQFFGPGTRLTVL.

The gene calls are TRBV9 and TRBJ1-2; 10 bases are a match to TRBD1. V was clipped by 2 bases and J by 5 bases; unmatched bases: 3. There are 14 residues in the CDR3. Germline-derived CDR1 and CDR2 are SGDLS and YYNGEE. CDR3 sequence (DNA): TGTGCCAGCAGCGTCGGGACAGGGGATTATGGCTACACCTTC. It codes for CASSVGTGDYGYTF.

V gene TRBV5-5 combines with J gene TRBJ2-1; D gene ambiguous. Trimming pared 1 base from V and 8 bases from J, leaving 10 bases between. Germline V gives CDR1 SGHKS, CDR2 YYEKEE (reference sequence). The CDR3 loop spans 13 amino acids. CDR3 loop: CASSLMGSDEQFF. The CDR3 nucleotides are TGTGCCAGCAGCTTGATGGGGTCGGATGAGCAGTTCTTC.

For this clone: This CDR3 is also generated by other DNA sequences in the sample. Written as DNA, the CDR3 is TGTGCCAGCAGCTTAGGACCATACAATGAGCAGTTCTTC. Residues: CASSLGPYNEQFF. The chain links TRBV7-3 to TRBJ2-1; D is unresolved. Germline CDR1 reads SGHTA; CDR2 reads FQGTGA. Trimming cost V 2 bases and J 4 bases, with 6 bases left between them. The CDR3 covers 13 residues.

Concerning this clone itself: Relative to the germline gene, one junction end is altered; a read error may explain this. The genes are TRBV6-5 and TRBJ2-1; 11 bases are shared with TRBD2. Germline V gene sequence: CDR1 MNHEY, CDR2 SVGAGI. The CDR3 is made up of 14 amino acids. CDR3 sequence (DNA): TGTGCCAACAGTAGGGGACTAGCGGCCGATGAGCAGTTCTTC. It translates to CANSRGLAADEQFF.

The rearrangement uses TRBV6-6 and TRBJ2-7; the D is unclear. The length of the CDR3 is 12 residues. V lost 7 bases to trimming and J lost 4 bases, with 11 bases between them. Germline V CDR1 and CDR2: MNHNY, SVGAGI (reference sequence). CDR3 residues: CASTSQGYEQYF. Here the CDR3 DNA reads TGTGCCAGCACCTCCCAAGGTTACGAGCAGTACTTC.

V usage is TRBV2 and J usage is TRBJ1-5; TRBD1 matches at 8 bases. Germline V gives CDR1 SNHLY, CDR2 FYNNEI. This CDR3 contains 16 residues. The V and J ends lost 6 bases and 2 bases, in that order; junction bases with no gene match: 9. CDR3 nucleotides: TGTGCCAGCAGAGACCAGGGGGCGAAGGGCAATCAGCCCCAGCATTTT. It specifies CASRDQGAKGNQPQHF.

The rearrangement joins TRBV15 to TRBJ2-3; D is unclear. Trimming cost V 0 bases and J 3 bases, with 10 bases left between them. The germline V gene encodes CDR1 LNHNV and CDR2 YYDKDF (reference sequence). The CDR3 has 15 residues. The CDR3 spells CATSREPRRTDTQYF. CDR3 DNA: TGTGCCACCAGCAGAGAACCCCGCAGGACAGATACGCAGTATTTT. The variable domain in full, completed from reference TRBV15 and TRBJ2-3, reads DAMVIQNPRYQVTQFGKPVTLSCSQTLNHNVMYWYQQKSSQAPKLLFHYYDKDFNNEADTPDNFQSRRPNTSFCFLDIRSPGLGDTAMYLCATSREPRRTDTQYFGPGTRLTVL.